This T cell receptor beta chain stems from a study of identical twins. TCRdb reanalysed the 5' RACE reads using MiXCR and keeps one entry per CDR3 protein. This sample carries a few hundred thousand distinct CDR3 sequences, approximately 10% of them seen once, and the ten largest clones take more than 2.5%. Germline V gene sequence: CDR1 LNHNV, CDR2 YYDKDF (reference sequence). The CDR3 has 13 residues. With V trimmed by 6 bases and J by 11 bases, 11 bases remained unmatched. Another study also made use of these data, one on yellow fever vaccine responses in identical twins.

Sequenced: PBMCs. The chain links TRBV15 to TRBJ1-1; 8 bases are a match to TRBD1. This TCR was sampled from a woman aged 18-30 years in good health. In DNA form, the CDR3 reads TGTGCCACCAGGCTTGTGGGGACAGGATGGGCTTTCTTT. Encoded protein: CATRLVGTGWAFF. Based on the CDR3 plus reference TRBV15 and TRBJ1-1, the full variable domain is DAMVIQNPRYQVTQFGKPVTLSCSQTLNHNVMYWYQQKSSQAPKLLFHYYDKDFNNEADTPDNFQSRRPNTSFCFLDIRSPGLGDTAMYLCATRLVGTGWAFFGQGTRLTVV.